The sequence of this T cell receptor beta chain was determined in a study of CD8 T cells in ankylosing spondylitis. Molecular-barcoded quantitative 5'-RACE produced these TCR beta libraries. TCRdb redid the calling of the 5' RACE reads with MiXCR, one entry per CDR3 protein. The table includes about 500,000 distinct CDR3 sequences, 5.3% detected once. This clonotype occurred many times. The antigen is undetermined. The V gene lost 4 bases and the J gene lost 3 bases, with 16 bases spanning the gap. The CDR3 runs 15 residues. Germline lookup yields CDR1 SGHRS and CDR2 YFSETQ. Whole-study findings and limits: Those disease-linked clones were CD8+; they were also relatively rare in peripheral blood. Ankylosing spondylitis blood appeared to carry a characteristic TCR beta motif of roughly eight highly homologous variants.

The chain carries TRBV5-1 and TRBJ1-1; D is possibly TRBD1 (5 bases). The sample consisted of blood, either unsorted or a sorted T cell fraction (not recorded which). This receptor was identified in a male donor with ankylosing spondylitis. The CDR3, as DNA: TGCGCCAGCAGCCAGTACAGTGGGACCGACACTGAAGCTTTCTTT. Protein sequence: CASSQYSGTDTEAFF.